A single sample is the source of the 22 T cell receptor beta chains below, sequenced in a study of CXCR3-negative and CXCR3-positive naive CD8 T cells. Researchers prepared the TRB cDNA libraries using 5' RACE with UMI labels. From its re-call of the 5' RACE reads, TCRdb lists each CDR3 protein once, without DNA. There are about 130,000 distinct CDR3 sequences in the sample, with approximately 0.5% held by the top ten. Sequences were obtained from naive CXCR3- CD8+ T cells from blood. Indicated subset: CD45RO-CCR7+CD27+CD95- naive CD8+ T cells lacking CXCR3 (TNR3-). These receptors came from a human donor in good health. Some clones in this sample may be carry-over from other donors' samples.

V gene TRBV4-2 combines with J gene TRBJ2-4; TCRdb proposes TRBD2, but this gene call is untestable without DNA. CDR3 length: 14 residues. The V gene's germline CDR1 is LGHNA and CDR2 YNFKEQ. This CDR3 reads CASSPLGGKNIQYF.

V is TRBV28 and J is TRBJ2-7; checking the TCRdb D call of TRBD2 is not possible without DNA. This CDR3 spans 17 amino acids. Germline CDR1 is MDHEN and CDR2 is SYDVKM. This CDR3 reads CASSLTGLAGLSYEQYF.

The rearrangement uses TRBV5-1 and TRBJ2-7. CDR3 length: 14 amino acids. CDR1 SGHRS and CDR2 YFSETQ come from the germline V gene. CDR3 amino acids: CASSLSQDPTEQYF.

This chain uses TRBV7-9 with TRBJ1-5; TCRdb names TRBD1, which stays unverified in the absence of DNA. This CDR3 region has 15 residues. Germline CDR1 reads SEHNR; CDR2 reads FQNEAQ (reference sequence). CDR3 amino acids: CASSPGTGGHQPQHF.

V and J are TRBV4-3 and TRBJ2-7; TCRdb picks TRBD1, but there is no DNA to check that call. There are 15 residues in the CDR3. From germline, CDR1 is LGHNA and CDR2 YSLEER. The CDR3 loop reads CASSQLGQGRYEQYF.

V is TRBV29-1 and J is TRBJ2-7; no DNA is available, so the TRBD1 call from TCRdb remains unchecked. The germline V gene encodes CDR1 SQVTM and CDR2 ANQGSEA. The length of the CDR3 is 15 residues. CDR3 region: CSVEDSAGANYEQYF.

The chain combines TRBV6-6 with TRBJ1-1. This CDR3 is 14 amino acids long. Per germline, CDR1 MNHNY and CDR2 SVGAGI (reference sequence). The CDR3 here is CASSHSDKSTEAFF.

The CDR3 here is CASSPRTSGDSYEQYF. V usage is TRBV4-2 and J usage is TRBJ2-7; TCRdb calls TRBD2, which cannot be checked without DNA. Germline assignment: CDR1 LGHNA and CDR2 YNFKEQ. The CDR3 is made up of 16 amino acids.

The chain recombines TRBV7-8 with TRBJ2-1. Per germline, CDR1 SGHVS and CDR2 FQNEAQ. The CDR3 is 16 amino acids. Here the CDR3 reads CASSSFSAETYNEQFF.

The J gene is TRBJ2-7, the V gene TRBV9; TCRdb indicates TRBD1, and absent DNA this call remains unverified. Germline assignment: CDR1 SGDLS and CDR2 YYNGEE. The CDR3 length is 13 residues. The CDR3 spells CASSIMGDYEQYF.

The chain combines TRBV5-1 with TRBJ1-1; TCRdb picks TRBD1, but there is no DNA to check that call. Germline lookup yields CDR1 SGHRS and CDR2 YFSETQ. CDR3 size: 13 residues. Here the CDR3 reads CASSSTGDTEAFF. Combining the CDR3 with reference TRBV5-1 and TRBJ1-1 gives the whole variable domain KAGVTQTPRYLIKTRGQQVTLSCSPISGHRSVSWYQQTPGQGLQFLFEYFSETQRNKGNFPGRFSGRQFSNSRSEMNVSTLELGDSALYLCASSSTGDTEAFFGQGTRLTVV.

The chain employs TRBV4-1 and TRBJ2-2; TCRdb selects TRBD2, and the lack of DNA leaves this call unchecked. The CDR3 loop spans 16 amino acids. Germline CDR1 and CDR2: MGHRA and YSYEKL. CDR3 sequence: CASSQGTSGSTGELFF.

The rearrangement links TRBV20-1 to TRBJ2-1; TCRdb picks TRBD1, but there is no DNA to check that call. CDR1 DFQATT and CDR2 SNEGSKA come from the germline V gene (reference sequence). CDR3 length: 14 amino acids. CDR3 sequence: CSASALSPGGEQFF.

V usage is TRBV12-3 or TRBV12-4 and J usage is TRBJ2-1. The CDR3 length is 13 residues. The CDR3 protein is CASRLKPSDEQFF.

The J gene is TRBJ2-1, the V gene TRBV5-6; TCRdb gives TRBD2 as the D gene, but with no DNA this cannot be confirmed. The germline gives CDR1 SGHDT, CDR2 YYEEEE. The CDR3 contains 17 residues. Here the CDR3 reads CASSSALTSGEYNEQFF. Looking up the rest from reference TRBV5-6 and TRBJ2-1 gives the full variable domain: DAGVTQSPTHLIKTRGQQVTLRCSPKSGHDTVSWYQQALGQGPQFIFQYYEEEERQRGNFPDRFSGHQFPNYSSELNVNALLLGDSALYLCASSSALTSGEYNEQFFGPGTRLTVL.

The CDR3 here is CAWSYGMGPEQFF. The chain combines TRBV30 with TRBJ2-1; TCRdb returns TRBD2, unconfirmable since there is no DNA. This CDR3 region has 13 residues. Germline CDR1 GTSNPN, CDR2 SVGIG (reference sequence).

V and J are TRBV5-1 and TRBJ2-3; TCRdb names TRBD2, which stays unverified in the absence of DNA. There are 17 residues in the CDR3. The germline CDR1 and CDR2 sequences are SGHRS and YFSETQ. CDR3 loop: CASSLWGAGGPTDTQYF.

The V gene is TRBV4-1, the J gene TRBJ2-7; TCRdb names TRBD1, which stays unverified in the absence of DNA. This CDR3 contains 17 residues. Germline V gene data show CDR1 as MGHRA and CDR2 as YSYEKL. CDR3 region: CASSLLSPGAGSYEQYF.

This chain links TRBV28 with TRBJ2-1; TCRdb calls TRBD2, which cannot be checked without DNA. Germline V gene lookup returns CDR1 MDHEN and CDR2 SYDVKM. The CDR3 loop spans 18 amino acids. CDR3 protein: CASSLGGLAGGSYNEQFF.

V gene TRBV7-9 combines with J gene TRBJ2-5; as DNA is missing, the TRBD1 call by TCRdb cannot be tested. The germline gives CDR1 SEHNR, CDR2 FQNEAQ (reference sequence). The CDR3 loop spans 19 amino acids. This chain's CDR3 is CASVSLGTRDVKKEETQYF.

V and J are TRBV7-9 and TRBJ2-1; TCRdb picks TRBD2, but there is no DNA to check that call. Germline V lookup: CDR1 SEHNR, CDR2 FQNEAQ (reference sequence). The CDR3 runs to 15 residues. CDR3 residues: CASSYGLVIMNEQFF.

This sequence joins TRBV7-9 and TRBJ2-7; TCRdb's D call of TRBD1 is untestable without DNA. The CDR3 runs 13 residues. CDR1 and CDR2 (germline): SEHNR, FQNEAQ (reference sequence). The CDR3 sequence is CASETGTDYEQYF. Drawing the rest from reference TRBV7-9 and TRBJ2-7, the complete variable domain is DTGVSQNPRHKITKRGQNVTFRCDPISEHNRLYWYRQTLGQGPEFLTYFQNEAQLEKSRLLSDRFSAERPKGSFSTLEIQRTEQGDSAMYLCASETGTDYEQYFGPGTRLTVT.